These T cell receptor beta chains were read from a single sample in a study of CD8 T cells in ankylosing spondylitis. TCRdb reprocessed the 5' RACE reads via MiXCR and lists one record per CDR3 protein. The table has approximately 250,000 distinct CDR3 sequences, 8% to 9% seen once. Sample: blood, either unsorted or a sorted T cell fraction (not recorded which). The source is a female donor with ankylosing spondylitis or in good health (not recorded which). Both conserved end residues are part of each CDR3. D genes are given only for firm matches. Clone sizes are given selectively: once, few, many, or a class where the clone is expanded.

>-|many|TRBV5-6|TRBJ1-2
TGTGCCAGCGGCTTCTGGCAATCGTCGTATGGCTACACCTTC
CASGFWQSSYGYTF
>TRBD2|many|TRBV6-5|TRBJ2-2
TGTGCCAGCAGTTACGGTCTAGCGGGAGGAGGGGCCGGGGAGCTGTTTTTT
CASSYGLAGGGAGELFF
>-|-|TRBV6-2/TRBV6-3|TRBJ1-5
TGTGCCAGCAGTTACGGTTCAGTCCCTCAGCCCCAGCATTTT
CASSYGSVPQPQHF
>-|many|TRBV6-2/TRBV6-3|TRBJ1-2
TGTGCCAGCAGAGAGTTAGCGCGGCCCTATGGCTACACCTTC
CASRELARPYGYTF
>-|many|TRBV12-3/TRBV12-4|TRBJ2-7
TGTGCCAGCAGTTTTGGGTACGAGCAGTACTTC
CASSFGYEQYF
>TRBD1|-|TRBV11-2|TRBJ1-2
TGTGCCAGCAGCTCTGGGACAGTCTATGGCTACACCTTC
CASSSGTVYGYTF
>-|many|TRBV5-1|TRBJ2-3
TGCGCCAGCAGCTTATGGCCCGCTTCCACAGATACGCAGTATTTT
CASSLWPASTDTQYF
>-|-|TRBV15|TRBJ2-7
TGTAATGTCTTGGGGGGTTCCTACGAGCAGTACTTC
CNVLGGSYEQYF
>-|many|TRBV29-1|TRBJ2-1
TGCAGCGTTGAAGGCCACTCCACCTACAATGAGCAGTTCTTC
CSVEGHSTYNEQFF
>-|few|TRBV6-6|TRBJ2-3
TGTGCCAGCAGGCGACCTGCTAGCACAGATACGCAGTATTTT
CASRRPASTDTQYF
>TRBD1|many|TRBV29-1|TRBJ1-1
TGCAGCGTTGATAGACAGGGGAACACTGAAGCTTTCTTT
CSVDRQGNTEAFF
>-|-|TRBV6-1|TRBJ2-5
TGTGCCAGCGAGGGGTTAGGGGAGACCCAGTACTTC
CASEGLGETQYF
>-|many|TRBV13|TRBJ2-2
TGTGCCAGCTCGCCCGGAGGGTCCCCCGGGGAGCTGTTTTTT
CASSPGGSPGELFF
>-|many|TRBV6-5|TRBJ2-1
TGTGCCAGCAGTTACGGTCGGGAGTGGGACAATGAGCAGTTCTTC
CASSYGREWDNEQFF
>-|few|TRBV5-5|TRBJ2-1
TGTGCCAGCAGCTACGACAGGAGCTCCTACAATGAGCAGTTCTTC
CASSYDRSSYNEQFF